This T cell receptor beta chain was recorded in a study of beta chain features in type 1 diabetes. V dropped 4 bases and J dropped 0 bases, with 11 bases sitting between them. Germline CDR1 reads SGDLS; CDR2 reads YYNGEE. This CDR3 has 14 amino acids. Populations obtained by sorting all exceeded 98% purity. Study findings and constraints: People with Type 1 diabetes carried modestly yet significantly shorter TCRB CDR3s in all four CD4+ subsets.

The isolated RNA, all of it, was reverse transcribed, so expressed TCRB transcripts were what got sequenced. Repertoires were generated with immunoSEQ multiplex PCR, while TCRdb's copy carries only in-frame clones and drops some. Among approximately 120,000 clones listed, 17% were seen once. On this clone itself: Antigen: not known.

This chain links TRBV9 with TRBJ2-7; D unclear. The sample taken for sequencing was central memory CD4+ T cells from blood. The receptor was isolated from a man aged 18-30 years with type 1 diabetes. The chain's CDR3 is CASSTYSGSYEQYF. CDR3 coding DNA: TGTGCCAGCAGCACCTATTCAGGCTCCTACGAGCAGTACTTC.